The sequence of this T cell receptor beta chain was determined in a study of blood T cell repertoires in COVID-19. The V and J ends lost 10 bases and 3 bases respectively, with 9 bases between them. Germline loops: CDR1 LNHDA, CDR2 SQIVND (reference sequence). CDR3 length equals 11 residues. Methods used by the authors: Nucleated cell number was recorded as an estimate derived from reference gene primer amplification. The repertoire was sequenced with immunoSEQ multiplex PCR; TCRdb's copy has only in-frame clones and lacks some. V, J and clone size derive from that table, while D and trimming were established from the DNA sequence. The repertoire holds about 170,000 clones, with approximately 81% as singletons.

The sample was peripheral blood. The receptor's source is a woman aged 65 to 85 with COVID-19, enrolled during active disease. V usage is TRBV19 and J usage is TRBJ2-5; a possible D gene is TRBD1 (6 bases). The CDR3 region has the DNA TGTGCCACGCGGACAGAAGAGACCCAGTACTTC. Protein sequence: CATRTEETQYF.